The rows below give T cell receptor beta chains drawn from one sample of a study of human T cells and chemical hapten exposure. From the RACE reads, TCRdb called clonotypes with MiXCR, one entry per CDR3 protein. This sample yields approximately 370,000 distinct CDR3 sequences, of which 5.5% are seen a single time; around 8% belongs to the top ten. The starting material was whole blood, obtained in connection with sensitization to the hapten diphenylcyclopropenone (DPC). All receptors derive from a young woman with alopecia areata. Some clones in this sample may be carry-over from other donors' samples. Both conserved end residues are part of each CDR3. The D gene is left open where the match is weak. Not every row has a clone size; where given, it reads once, few, many or a size class.

cdr3_aa	cdr3_nt	j_call	clone_size	cdr3_length	v_call	d_call
CASSLGQFYGYTF	TGTGCCAGCAGCTTAGGACAGTTTTATGGCTACACCTTC	TRBJ1-2	many	13	TRBV7-8	-
CASSDDRSRTDTQYF	TGTGCCAGCAGCGATGACAGGTCCCGCACAGATACGCAGTATTTT	TRBJ2-3	-	15	TRBV14	-
CASSRQEPITQYF	TGTGCCAGCAGTCGACAGGAACCTATTACGCAGTATTTT	TRBJ2-3	-	13	TRBV6-6	-
CASSSPMNTEAFF	TGTGCCAGCAGTTCACCTATGAACACTGAAGCTTTCTTT	TRBJ1-1	many	13	TRBV28	-
CASSPWTGRPPFF	TGTGCCAGCAGTCCCTGGACAGGGAGGCCCCCGTTCTTC	TRBJ2-1	few	13	TRBV3-1	TRBD1
CASSLIQGANTGELFF	TGCGCCAGCAGCTTGATCCAGGGGGCGAACACCGGGGAGCTGTTTTTT	TRBJ2-2	many	16	TRBV5-1	TRBD1
CASRPDRVLAKNIQYF	TGTGCCAGCAGGCCAGACAGGGTTCTTGCCAAAAACATTCAGTACTTC	TRBJ2-4	-	16	TRBV6-2/TRBV6-3	TRBD1
CASRAGTQDTQYF	TGTGCCAGCAGGGCCGGGACACAAGATACGCAGTATTTT	TRBJ2-3	many	13	TRBV5-6	-
CASRGLNSYNSPLHF	TGTGCCAGCCGTGGTCTAAACTCCTATAATTCACCCCTCCACTTT	TRBJ1-6	few	15	TRBV6-8	-
CASSRTAGSTDTQYF	TGTGCCAGCAGTCGGACGGCGGGTAGCACAGATACGCAGTATTTT	TRBJ2-3	many	15	TRBV3-1	-
CASSTGGGETQYF	TGTGCCAGCAGTACGGGCGGGGGAGAGACCCAGTACTTC	TRBJ2-5	many	13	TRBV6-6	TRBD2
CASSQDAGASGANVLTF	TGCGCCAGCAGCCAAGATGCAGGGGCCTCTGGGGCCAACGTCCTGACTTTC	TRBJ2-6	many	17	TRBV4-3	-
CASSFDRVGEKLFF	TGTGCCAGCAGCTTCGACAGGGTCGGTGAAAAACTGTTTTTT	TRBJ1-4	-	14	TRBV12-3/TRBV12-4	TRBD1
CASSSSGSGNQPQHF	TGTGCCAGCAGTTCCTCAGGGAGCGGCAATCAGCCCCAGCATTTT	TRBJ1-5	few	15	TRBV6-1	-
CSASFGGNSNQPQHF	TGCAGTGCTAGTTTTGGTGGCAATAGCAATCAGCCCCAGCATTTT	TRBJ1-5	many	15	TRBV20-1	-
CASSQSAGARYGYTF	TGCGCCAGCAGCCAATCGGCCGGGGCGAGATATGGCTACACCTTC	TRBJ1-2	few	15	TRBV4-3	-
CASSHLAGDAYNEQFF	TGCGCCAGCAGCCATTTAGCGGGGGACGCCTACAATGAGCAGTTCTTC	TRBJ2-1	-	16	TRBV4-3	TRBD2
CASSPRQSGDTQYF	TGTGCCAGCTCACCAAGACAGTCCGGGGATACGCAGTATTTT	TRBJ2-3	few	14	TRBV18	-
CASSPWTSGGALETQYF	TGTGCCAGCAGCCCCTGGACTAGCGGGGGGGCCCTGGAGACCCAGTACTTC	TRBJ2-5	-	17	TRBV4-2	TRBD2
CASSFAAGGWGETQYF	TGTGCCAGCAGTTTCGCAGCGGGGGGCTGGGGAGAGACCCAGTACTTC	TRBJ2-5	many	16	TRBV27	TRBD2